This entry describes one TCR beta chain. What this receptor recognizes is not known. Nothing much larger sits one base from this clone, and base qualities are not available. TCRbeta CDR3 regions were amplified from genomic DNA by means of the immunoSEQ Assay, a bias-controlled multiplex PCR. The authors' analysis ran thus. Nucleated cell counts per sample were estimated from amplification of reference gene primers within the assay. To quantify the absolute abundance of each unique TCRbeta CDR3 rearrangement, sequence reads were collapsed and filtered. For each sample, productive Simpson clonality was calculated as the square root of Simpson's diversity index across productive rearrangements. Held by TCRdb, this immuneACCESS table contains in-frame sequences only and omits some clones. Under half of the omission traces to an unresolved V gene where checked; the cause of the rest is unknown. The DNA was the basis for D and trimming; V, J and clone size are from that table. The sample data list about 82,000 clones, and over 70% of these were observed just once. Of the sample, around 12% is held by the ten largest clones.

Whole blood was collected in K2EDTA tubes by collaborating institutions according to the institutions' own protocols. Collaborator samples were shipped for TCRbeta analysis as frozen whole blood, isolated PBMCs, or DNA extracted from either sample type. CDR1 and CDR2 (GTSNPN, SVGIG) derive from the germline V gene (reference sequence). The V and J ends are trimmed by 3 bases and 9 bases, leaving 15 bases between them. CDR3 length: 13 amino acids, cysteine to phenylalanine. Only the CDR3 part of the read is kept: 39 bases, read in frame from the first base. The sample is drawn from a study of blood T cell repertoires in COVID-19 (dated by TCRdb to the early 2020s). General notes on the study: Collaborator samples came from the United States, Italy and Spain and covered acute and convalescent phases of COVID-19. The prospective study material was composed of cDNA or gDNA derived from T cells, B-cell-depleted T cells, or PBMCs. The dataset comprised deeply sampled blood TCRbeta repertoires from subjects exposed to, actively infected with, or recovered from COVID-19. The repertoires were released in a freely available public database intended as a resource for research on the immune response to SARS-CoV-2. Samples came from the ongoing ImmuneRACE study (first 160 participants) plus 1,254 subjects from 6 global collaborators. A de-identified subject ID, COVID-19 status, age in years and sex were almost always included in the sample metadata. Where HLA class I and class II types were available, the types were taken from metadata supplied by the sample provider, not from assay-based typing.

General findings and caveats noted by the study authors: How much clinical and demographic metadata was included differed by source and by participant, and the metadata was provided uncurated.

The sequence was obtained from a woman aged 40 to 49 with active or convalescent COVID-19. Recombination joined TRBV30 with TRBJ2-4; the D gene is possibly TRBD2, with 5 bases matching. The sequenced sample consisted of peripheral blood. Here is the DNA: TGTGCCTGGAGAGTGGGCGGAGGTAGCATTCAGTACTTC. Translation gives CAWRVGGGSIQYF.